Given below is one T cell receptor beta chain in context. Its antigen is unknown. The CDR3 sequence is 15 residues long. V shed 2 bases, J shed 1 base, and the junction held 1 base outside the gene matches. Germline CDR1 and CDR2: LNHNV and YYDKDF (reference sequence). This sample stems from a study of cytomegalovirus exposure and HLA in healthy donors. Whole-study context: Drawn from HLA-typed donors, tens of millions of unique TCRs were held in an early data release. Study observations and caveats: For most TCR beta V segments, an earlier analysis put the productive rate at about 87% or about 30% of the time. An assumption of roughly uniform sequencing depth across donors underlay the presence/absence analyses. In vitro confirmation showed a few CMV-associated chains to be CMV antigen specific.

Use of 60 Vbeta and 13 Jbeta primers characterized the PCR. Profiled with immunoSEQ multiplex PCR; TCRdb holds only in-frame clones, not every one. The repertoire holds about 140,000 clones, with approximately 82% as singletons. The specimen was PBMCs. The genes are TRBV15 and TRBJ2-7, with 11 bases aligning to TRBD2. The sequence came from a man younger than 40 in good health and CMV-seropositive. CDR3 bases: TGTGCCACCAGCAGAACTAGCGGGGGATCCTACGAGCAGTACTTC. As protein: CATSRTSGGSYEQYF.